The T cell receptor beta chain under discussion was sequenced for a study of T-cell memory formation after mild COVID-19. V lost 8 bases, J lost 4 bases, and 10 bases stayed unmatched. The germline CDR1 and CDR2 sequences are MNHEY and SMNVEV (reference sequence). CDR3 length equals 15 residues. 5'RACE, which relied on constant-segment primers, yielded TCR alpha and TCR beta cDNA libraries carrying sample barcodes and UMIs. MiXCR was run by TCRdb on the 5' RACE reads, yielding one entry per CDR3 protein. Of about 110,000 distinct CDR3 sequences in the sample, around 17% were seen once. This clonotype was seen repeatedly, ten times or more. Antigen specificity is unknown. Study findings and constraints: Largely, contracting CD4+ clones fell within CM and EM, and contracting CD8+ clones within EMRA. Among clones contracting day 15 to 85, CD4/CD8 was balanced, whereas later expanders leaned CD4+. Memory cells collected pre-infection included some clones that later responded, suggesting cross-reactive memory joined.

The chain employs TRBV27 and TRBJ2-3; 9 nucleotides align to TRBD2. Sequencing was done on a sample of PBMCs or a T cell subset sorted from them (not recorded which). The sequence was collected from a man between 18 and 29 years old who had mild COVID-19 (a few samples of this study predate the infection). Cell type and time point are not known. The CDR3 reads CASYLRRGGPDTQYF. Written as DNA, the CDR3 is TGTGCCAGCTACCTGCGGCGGGGGGGCCCAGATACGCAGTATTTT.